The clone carrying this TCR beta chain has only a few counts. The data are from a study of human T cells and chemical hapten exposure. Study in general: Investigators sensitized roughly 2 cm by roughly 2 cm of upper inner arm skin with 2% DPC. Patients had diphenylcyclopropenone applied to the scalp weekly throughout the approximately 22-week study.

TCRdb reprocessed the RACE reads via MiXCR and lists one record per CDR3 protein. The sample holds about 82,000 distinct CDR3 sequences, 10% to 15% seen once. Time point here: patch test 3, about 24 weeks after DPC sensitization. Stated treatment: therapeutic diphenylcyclopropenone sensitization with weekly scalp DPC. Every patch test was put on after a blood sample was taken. Germline CDR1 reads SQVTM; CDR2 reads ANQGSEA. The CDR3 extends over 10 amino acids. This chain connects TRBV29-1 to TRBJ2-7, with D unclear. The input for sequencing was whole blood, taken in connection with sensitization to the hapten diphenylcyclopropenone (DPC). This receptor was obtained from a woman aged 45-59 years with alopecia areata. Some clones in this sample may be carry-over from other donors' samples. CDR3 bases: TGCAGTGCCCTCTTGGGAGAGCAGTACTTC. It specifies CSALLGEQYF.